This passage covers 26 T cell receptor beta chains from one sample sequenced in a study of neurological immune-mediated disorders. As for time point: longitudinal time-point 3. TCRdb processed the 5' RACE reads anew with MiXCR; each CDR3 protein has one entry. Of some 80,000 distinct CDR3 sequences in the sample, 4.3% were seen once. Sequencing used PBMCs. These receptors were taken from a woman aged 55-70 years with multiple sclerosis.

The table lists this clonotype with many counts. The chain links TRBV5-1 to TRBJ1-2; 7 positions agree with TRBD1. V shed 4 bases, J shed 3 bases, and the junction held 3 bases outside the gene matches. CDR3 length equals 13 residues. CDR1 is SGHRS, CDR2 YFSETQ, per germline. Written as DNA, the CDR3 is TGCGCCAGCAGCCCAGACAGGGACTATGGCTACACCTTC. Encoded protein: CASSPDRDYGYTF.

Only a few counts were recorded for this clonotype. V gene TRBV20-1 combines with J gene TRBJ2-2, with TRBD1 matching over 7 bases. The J segment lost 6 bases and the V segment lost 3 bases, leaving 7 bases of the junction unmatched. The CDR3 totals 14 residues. The germline V gene has CDR1 DFQATT and CDR2 SNEGSKA (reference sequence). DNA for the CDR3: TGCAGTGCTAGTGAGACAGGGATTGCCGGGGAGCTGTTTTTT. Translation gives CSASETGIAGELFF.

This clonotype was seen at least ten times. The rearrangement joins TRBV20-1 to TRBJ1-1; D unresolved. Germline loops: CDR1 DFQATT, CDR2 SNEGSKA (reference sequence). Trimming pared 3 bases from V and 4 bases from J, leaving 6 bases between. This CDR3 contains 11 residues. CDR3 protein: CSARASTEAFF. CDR3 nucleotides: TGCAGTGCTAGGGCGAGCACTGAAGCTTTCTTT.

This clonotype was detected many times. The chain employs TRBV11-2 and TRBJ2-7; 8 bases match TRBD1. V lost 4 bases and J lost 2; bases outside the gene matches: 13. Germline CDR1 is SGHAT and CDR2 is FQNNGV. This CDR3 comprises 17 residues. The CDR3 here is CASSSPGTGTGAYEQYF. In DNA, the CDR3 is TGTGCCAGCAGCTCCCCTGGGACCGGGACAGGAGCCTACGAGCAGTACTTC.

Many counts were recorded for this clonotype. Here the CDR3 reads CASSQQGWDTEAFF. In DNA form, the CDR3 reads TGTGCCAGCAGCCAACAGGGGTGGGACACTGAAGCTTTCTTT. The chain joins TRBV14 to TRBJ1-1; D possibly corresponds to TRBD1 (6 bases). The CDR3 consists of 14 residues. Trimming pared 2 bases from V and 3 bases from J, leaving 10 bases between. CDR1 is SGHDN and CDR2 is FVKESK in the germline V gene. The entire variable domain, with the rest obtained from reference TRBV14 and TRBJ1-1, is as follows: EAGVTQFPSHSVIEKGQTVTLRCDPISGHDNLYWYRRVMGKEIKFLLHFVKESKQDESGMPNNRFLAERTGGTYSTLKVQPAELEDSGVYFCASSQQGWDTEAFFGQGTRLTVV.

The table lists this clonotype with many counts. The rearrangement joins TRBV20-1 to TRBJ2-1, with D unresolved. Trimming cost V 6 bases and J 1 base, with 16 bases left between them. The CDR3 covers 15 residues. The germline gives CDR1 DFQATT, CDR2 SNEGSKA (reference sequence). CDR3 nucleotide sequence: TGCAGTGCCCTGAGGCAGGCTGGGTCCTACAATGAGCAGTTCTTC. This translates into CSALRQAGSYNEQFF.

This chain connects TRBV18 to TRBJ1-2; D is unclear. The germline V gene has CDR1 KGHSH and CDR2 LQKENI. V was shortened by 0 bases and J by 6 bases, with 8 bases between the two germline ends. There are 13 residues in the CDR3. The CDR3 region has the DNA TGTGCCAGCTCACCACCGACACGGGATGGCTACACCTTC. Translating gives CASSPPTRDGYTF.

This clonotype was counted between two and nine times. This rearrangement joins TRBV6-5 to TRBJ2-1, with D unresolved. Germline V gene data show CDR1 as MNHEY and CDR2 as SVGAGI. V dropped 0 bases and J dropped 7 bases, with 16 bases sitting between them. This CDR3 has 16 residues. CDR3 coding DNA: TGTGCCAGCAGTTACTCGTGGACGCAGGTCGAGAATGAGCAGTTCTTC. Its translation: CASSYSWTQVENEQFF.

This clonotype was recorded a few times. The rearrangement links TRBV12-5 to TRBJ2-3; D possibly corresponds to TRBD1 (5 bases). The V end lost 6 bases, the J end lost 2 bases, and 15 bases lay between the germline ends. The CDR3 runs 15 residues. Germline V CDR1 and CDR2: LGHNT, FRNRAP. CDR3 sequence (DNA): TGTGCTAGTGGGGGGAAAACAGGATACACAGATACGCAGTATTTT. Amino acids: CASGGKTGYTDTQYF.

At least ten counts were recorded for this clonotype. The genes are TRBV6-5 and TRBJ2-5; D gene unclear. Between the trimmed V and J ends, which lost 2 bases and 5 bases, there was a span of 18 bases. The CDR3 extends over 16 amino acids. The germline CDR1 and CDR2 sequences are MNHEY and SVGAGI. CDR3 protein: CASSYDRIGNGETQYF. CDR3 DNA sequence: TGTGCCAGCAGTTACGACCGGATAGGGAATGGGGAGACCCAGTACTTC.

This clonotype was recorded many times. This chain connects TRBV27 to TRBJ2-5; no clear D. The CDR3 spans 14 residues. The V end was cut by 0 bases, the J end by 5 bases, with 10 bases between. Germline V gives CDR1 MNHEY, CDR2 SMNVEV (reference sequence). This CDR3 is CASSLSRPEETQYF. Written as DNA, the CDR3 is TGTGCCAGCAGTTTATCCCGGCCCGAGGAGACCCAGTACTTC.

Many counts were recorded for this clonotype. The rearrangement uses TRBV7-2 and TRBJ1-6; 7 bases map to TRBD1. Germline trimming cut 6 bases from V and 7 bases from J; bases unmatched to any gene: 9. CDR1 and CDR2 (germline): SGHTA, FQGNSA. The CDR3 spans 15 residues. CDR3 region: CASRFDRVDNSPLHF. The CDR3 bases are TGTGCCAGCAGATTTGACAGGGTCGACAATTCACCCCTCCACTTT.

This clonotype has at least ten counts. The rearrangement uses TRBV7-6 and TRBJ2-3; the D gene is possibly TRBD2 (6 bases). CDR1 is SGHVS and CDR2 is FNYEAQ in the germline V gene. Trimming took 5 bases from V and 1 from J, leaving 13 bases between them. The CDR3 is 15 residues long. CDR3 bases: TGTGCCAGCAGCCCGCTAGCGAGGGGCACAGATACGCAGTATTTT. It specifies CASSPLARGTDTQYF.

The sample holds many counts of this clonotype. The V call is TRBV20-1, the J call TRBJ1-1; TRBD1 agrees at 7 bases. Looked up from germline, CDR1 is DFQATT and CDR2 is SNEGSKA (reference sequence). Unmatched junction bases numbered 4, after V lost 0 bases and J lost 6 bases. The CDR3 loop spans 13 amino acids. CDR3 loop: CSARDPGQAEAFF. CDR3 nucleotides: TGCAGTGCTAGAGACCCTGGACAGGCTGAAGCTTTCTTT.

This clonotype was recorded many times. The chain recombines TRBV20-1 with TRBJ2-3, with a weak D call TRBD2 (8 bases). The CDR3 is 14 amino acids. Between the trimmed V and J ends, which lost 6 bases and 4 bases, there was a span of 17 bases. Germline loops: CDR1 DFQATT, CDR2 SNEGSKA (reference sequence). CDR3 sequence: CSAGGTAGADTQYF. CDR3 bases: TGCAGTGCCGGGGGGACAGCGGGGGCAGATACGCAGTATTTT.

This clonotype was picked up many times. The chain links TRBV5-1 to TRBJ1-1, with D maybe TRBD1 (6 bases). Germline CDR1 SGHRS, CDR2 YFSETQ. The ends were cut back, 0 bases at V and 10 bases at J, with 16 bases in the middle. This CDR3 has 14 residues. This chain's CDR3 is CASSLVGPQGRAFF. The CDR3 DNA reads TGCGCCAGCAGCTTGGTGGGGCCCCAGGGGCGAGCTTTCTTT. The whole variable domain, filled in from reference TRBV5-1 and TRBJ1-1, reads KAGVTQTPRYLIKTRGQQVTLSCSPISGHRSVSWYQQTPGQGLQFLFEYFSETQRNKGNFPGRFSGRQFSNSRSEMNVSTLELGDSALYLCASSLVGPQGRAFFGQGTRLTVV.

This clonotype was picked up many times. The V call is TRBV5-6, the J call TRBJ1-1; D remains unclear. From germline, CDR1 is SGHDT and CDR2 YYEEEE. The V end was cut by 4 bases, the J end by 1 base, with 11 bases between. The CDR3 runs to 14 residues. The CDR3 sequence: CASSPKGRNTEAFF. CDR3 nucleotides: TGTGCCAGCAGCCCAAAAGGGAGGAACACTGAAGCTTTCTTT.

This clonotype was seen ten or more times. The genes are TRBV7-2 and TRBJ2-5; 9 nucleotides agree with TRBD1. V was pared by 1 base and J by 1 base, with 4 bases of the junction left unmatched. The CDR3 covers 16 residues. Germline V gene lookup returns CDR1 SGHTA and CDR2 FQGNSA. CDR3 DNA sequence: TGTGCCAGCAGCTTAGGATTGACAGGGGGCCAAGAGACCCAGTACTTC. The encoded protein is CASSLGLTGGQETQYF.

The table lists this clonotype with many counts. This chain connects TRBV11-2 to TRBJ2-5, with D tentatively TRBD1 (6 bases). CDR1 and CDR2 from the germline V gene are SGHAT and FQNNGV. This CDR3 spans 13 amino acids. V shed 2 bases and J shed 12 bases, with 16 bases lying between them. The CDR3 DNA sequence: TGTGCCAGCAGCTTATCGGGGAACAGGGAAAAGTACTTC. Translation: CASSLSGNREKYF.

Many counts were recorded for this clonotype. The chain joins TRBV5-1 to TRBJ2-1; D is undetermined. The CDR3 is made up of 13 amino acids. Looked up from germline, CDR1 is SGHRS and CDR2 is YFSETQ. V was trimmed by 4 bases and J by 5 bases, leaving 10 bases between them. The CDR3 spells CASSRKENNEQFF. The CDR3 coding sequence is TGCGCCAGCAGCCGTAAGGAGAACAATGAGCAGTTCTTC. Variable domain in full (rest from reference TRBV5-1 and TRBJ2-1): KAGVTQTPRYLIKTRGQQVTLSCSPISGHRSVSWYQQTPGQGLQFLFEYFSETQRNKGNFPGRFSGRQFSNSRSEMNVSTLELGDSALYLCASSRKENNEQFFGPGTRLTVL.

This clonotype was found many times. The gene calls are TRBV27 and TRBJ1-6; 7 nucleotides line up with TRBD1. CDR1 is MNHEY, CDR2 SMNVEV, per germline (reference sequence). The CDR3 covers 17 residues. Germline trimming cut 6 bases from V and 9 bases from J; bases unmatched to any gene: 17. The CDR3 region has the DNA TGTGCCAGCAGACTACACAGGGACAGTGGTTCCATTTCACCCCTCCACTTT. Translation: CASRLHRDSGSISPLHF.

Concerning this clonotype: A read error may be the cause here, since a much bigger clone is one base away. The chain links TRBV7-6 to TRBJ2-1; 13 nucleotides align to TRBD2. Looked up from germline, CDR1 is SGHVS and CDR2 is FNYEAQ. The CDR3 is made up of 18 amino acids. CDR3 DNA: TGTGCCAGCAGCTTTGGACTAGCGGGGGCCCCCGGGGACAATGATCAGTTCTTC. It translates to CASSFGLAGAPGDNDQFF. Complete variable domain (other parts from reference TRBV7-6 and TRBJ2-1): GAGVSQSPRYKVTKRGQDVALRCDPISGHVSLYWYRQALGQGPEFLTYFNYEAQQDKSGLPNDRFSAERPEGSISTLTIQRTEQRDSAMYRCASSFGLAGAPGDNDQFFGPGTRLTVL.

This clonotype was observed at least ten times. This chain links TRBV3-1 with TRBJ2-1, with 9 nucleotides matching TRBD1. The CDR3 is 15 residues long. V dropped 6 bases and J dropped 8; count of bases not matched to a gene: 11. CDR1 LGHDT and CDR2 YNNKEL come from the germline V gene (reference sequence). Here the CDR3 reads CASRTTGTGYDEQFF. DNA for the CDR3: TGTGCCAGCAGGACGACCGGGACAGGGTACGATGAGCAGTTCTTC.

This clonotype was recorded at least ten times. The V gene is TRBV14, the J gene TRBJ1-2; D uncertain. The germline CDR1 and CDR2 sequences are SGHDN and FVKESK. This CDR3 comprises 13 residues. V lost 0 bases and J 4 bases, leaving 6 bases between the germline ends. As DNA, the CDR3 is TGTGCCAGCAGCCAAGATCAAGGCTATGGCTACACCTTC. This translates into CASSQDQGYGYTF.

This clonotype was recorded at least ten times. The chain recombines TRBV20-1 with TRBJ1-2; TRBD1 matches 10 bases. The CDR3 is made up of 17 amino acids. V lost 1 base, J lost 0 bases, and 8 bases stayed unmatched. Germline V gives CDR1 DFQATT, CDR2 SNEGSKA (reference sequence). Here the CDR3 reads CSARAGTGASANYGYTF. In nucleotides, the CDR3 is TGCAGTGCTAGAGCCGGGACAGGGGCCTCAGCTAACTATGGCTACACCTTC.

This clonotype showed up many times. The chain has TRBV27 and TRBJ2-7, with TRBD1 matching over 10 bases. V trimming: 6 bases; J trimming: 6 bases; junction bases outside the gene matches: 11. The V gene's germline CDR1 is MNHEY and CDR2 SMNVEV (reference sequence). This CDR3 comprises 15 residues. For the CDR3, the DNA is TGTGCCAGCAGACCTGGACAGGGGGTCCAGCGCGAGCAGTACTTC. Amino acid sequence: CASRPGQGVQREQYF.